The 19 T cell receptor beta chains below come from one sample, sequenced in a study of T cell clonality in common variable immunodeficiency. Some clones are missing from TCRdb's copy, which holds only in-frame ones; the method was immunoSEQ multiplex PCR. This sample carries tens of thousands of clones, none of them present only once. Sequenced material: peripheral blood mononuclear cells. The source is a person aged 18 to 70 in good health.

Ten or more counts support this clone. CDR3 DNA (partial): TGTGCCAGTAGTATAGCTGAGGTTGCGGGCTACGAG. Its protein product is CASSIAEVAGYE. The full CDR3 protein reads CASSIAEVAGYEQYF. This rearrangement joins TRBV19 to TRBJ2-7; weak D call: TRBD2 (5 bases). The observed sequence ends 3 residues before the CDR3 terminus, with the missing tail filled in from the germline J gene. Per germline, CDR1 LNHDA and CDR2 SQIVND (reference sequence). Trimming stripped 1 base from V and 3 bases from J, with 13 bases between. The CDR3 contains 15 residues.

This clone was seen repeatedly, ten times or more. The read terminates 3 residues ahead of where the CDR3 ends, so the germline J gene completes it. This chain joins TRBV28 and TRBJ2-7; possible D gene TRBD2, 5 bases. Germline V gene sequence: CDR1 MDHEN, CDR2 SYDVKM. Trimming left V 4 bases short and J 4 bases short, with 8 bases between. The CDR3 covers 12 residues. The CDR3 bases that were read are TGTGCCAGCAGTTACGGGGTGTACGAG. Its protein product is CASSYGVYE. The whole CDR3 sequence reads CASSYGVYEQYF.

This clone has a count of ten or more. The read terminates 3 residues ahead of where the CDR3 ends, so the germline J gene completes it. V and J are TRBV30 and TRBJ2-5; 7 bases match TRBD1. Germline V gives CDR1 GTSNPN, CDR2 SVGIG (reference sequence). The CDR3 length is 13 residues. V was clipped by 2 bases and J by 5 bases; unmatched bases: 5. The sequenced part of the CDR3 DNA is TGTGCCTGGAGTAGGGGGCCTGGGGAGACC. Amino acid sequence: CAWSRGPGET. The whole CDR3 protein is CAWSRGPGETQYF. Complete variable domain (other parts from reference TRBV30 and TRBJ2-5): SQTIHQWPATLVQPVGSPLSLECTVEGTSNPNLYWYRQAAGRGLQLLFYSVGIGQISSEVPQNLSASRPQDRQFILSSKKLLLSDSGFYLCAWSRGPGETQYFGPGTRLLVL.

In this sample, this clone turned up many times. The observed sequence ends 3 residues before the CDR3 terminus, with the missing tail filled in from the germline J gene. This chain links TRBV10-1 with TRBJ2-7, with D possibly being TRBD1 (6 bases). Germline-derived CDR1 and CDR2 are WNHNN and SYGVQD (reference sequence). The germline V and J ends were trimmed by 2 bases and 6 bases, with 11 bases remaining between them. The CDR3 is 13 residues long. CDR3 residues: CASSEEGDLEQYF. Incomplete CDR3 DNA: TGCGCCAGCAGTGAGGAGGGGGACCTCGAG.

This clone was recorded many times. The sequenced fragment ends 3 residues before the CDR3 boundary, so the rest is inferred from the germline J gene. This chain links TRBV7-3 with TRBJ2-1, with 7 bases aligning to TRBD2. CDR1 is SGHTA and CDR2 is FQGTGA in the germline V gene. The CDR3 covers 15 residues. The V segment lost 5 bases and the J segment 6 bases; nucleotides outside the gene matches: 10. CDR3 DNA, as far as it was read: TGTGCCAGCAGCCTCGCCCAAGCGGGGCCCAATGAG. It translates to CASSLAQAGPNE. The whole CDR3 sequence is CASSLAQAGPNEQFF.

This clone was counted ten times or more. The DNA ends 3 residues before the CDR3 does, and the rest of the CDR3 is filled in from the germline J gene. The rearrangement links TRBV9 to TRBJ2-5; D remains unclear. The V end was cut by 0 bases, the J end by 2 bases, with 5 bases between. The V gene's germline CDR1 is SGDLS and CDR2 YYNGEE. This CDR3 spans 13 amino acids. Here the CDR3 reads CASSVAVQETQYF. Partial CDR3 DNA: TGTGCCAGCAGCGTAGCTGTACAAGAGACC.

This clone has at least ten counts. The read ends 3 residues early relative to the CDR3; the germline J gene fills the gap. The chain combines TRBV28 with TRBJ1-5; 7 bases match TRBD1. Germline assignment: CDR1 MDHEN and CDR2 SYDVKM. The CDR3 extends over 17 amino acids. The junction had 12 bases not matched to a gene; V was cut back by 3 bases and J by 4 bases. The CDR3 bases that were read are TGTGCCAGCAGTTTTTTACTTGTAACAGGGGTTAATCAGCCC. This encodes CASSFLLVTGVNQP. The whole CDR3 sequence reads CASSFLLVTGVNQPQHF.

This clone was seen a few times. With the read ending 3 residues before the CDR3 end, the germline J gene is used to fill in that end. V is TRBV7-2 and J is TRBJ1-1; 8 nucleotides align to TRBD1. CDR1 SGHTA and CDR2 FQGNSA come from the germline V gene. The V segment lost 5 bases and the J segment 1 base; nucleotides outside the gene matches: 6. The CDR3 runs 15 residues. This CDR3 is CASSPPGGSNTEAFF. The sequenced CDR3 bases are TGTGCCAGCAGCCCTCCAGGGGGCTCGAACACTGAA.

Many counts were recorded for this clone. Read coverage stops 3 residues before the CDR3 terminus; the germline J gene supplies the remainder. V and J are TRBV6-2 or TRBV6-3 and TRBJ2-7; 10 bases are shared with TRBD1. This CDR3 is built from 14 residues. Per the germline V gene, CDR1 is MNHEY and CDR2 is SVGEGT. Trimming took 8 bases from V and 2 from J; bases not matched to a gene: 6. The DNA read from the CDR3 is TGTGCCAGCCGGGGACAGGGGAGAACCTACGAG. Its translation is CASRGQGRTYE. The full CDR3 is CASRGQGRTYEQYF.

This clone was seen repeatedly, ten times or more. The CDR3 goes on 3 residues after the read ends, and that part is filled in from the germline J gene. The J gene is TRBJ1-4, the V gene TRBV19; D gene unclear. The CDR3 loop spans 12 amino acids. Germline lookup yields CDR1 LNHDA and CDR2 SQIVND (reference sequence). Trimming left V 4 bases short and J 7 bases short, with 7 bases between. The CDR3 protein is CASSKNIEKLFF. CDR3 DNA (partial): TGTGCCAGTAGTAAGAACATTGAAAAA.

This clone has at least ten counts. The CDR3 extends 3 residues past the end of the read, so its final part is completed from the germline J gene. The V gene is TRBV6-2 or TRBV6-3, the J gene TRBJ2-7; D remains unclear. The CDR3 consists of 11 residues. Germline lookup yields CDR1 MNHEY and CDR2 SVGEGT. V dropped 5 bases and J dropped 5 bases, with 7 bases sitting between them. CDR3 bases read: TGTGCCAGCAGTCTCGAGGACGAG. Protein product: CASSLEDE. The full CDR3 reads CASSLEDEQYF.

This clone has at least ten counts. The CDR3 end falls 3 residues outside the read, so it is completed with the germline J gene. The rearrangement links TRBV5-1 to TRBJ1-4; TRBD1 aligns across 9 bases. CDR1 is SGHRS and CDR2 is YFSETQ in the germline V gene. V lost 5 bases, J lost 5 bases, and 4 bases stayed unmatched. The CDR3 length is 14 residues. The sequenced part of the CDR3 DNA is TGCGCCAGCAGTATAGGGACAGGGAATGAAAAA. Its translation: CASSIGTGNEK. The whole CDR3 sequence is CASSIGTGNEKLFF.

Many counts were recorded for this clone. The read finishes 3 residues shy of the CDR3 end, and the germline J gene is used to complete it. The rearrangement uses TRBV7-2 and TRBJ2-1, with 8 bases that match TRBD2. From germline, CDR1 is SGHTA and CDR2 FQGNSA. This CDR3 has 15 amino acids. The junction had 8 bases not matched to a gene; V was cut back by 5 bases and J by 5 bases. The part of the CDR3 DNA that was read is TGTGCCAGCAGCCCGCTAGCGGGCCAAGACAATGAG. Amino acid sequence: CASSPLAGQDNE. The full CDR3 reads CASSPLAGQDNEQFF.

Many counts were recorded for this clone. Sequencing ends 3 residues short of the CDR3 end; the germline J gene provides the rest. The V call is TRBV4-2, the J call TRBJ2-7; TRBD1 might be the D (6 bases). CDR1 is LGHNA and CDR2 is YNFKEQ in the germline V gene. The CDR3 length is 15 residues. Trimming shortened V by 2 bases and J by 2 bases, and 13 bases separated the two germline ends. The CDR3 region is CASSQPGTTPYEQYF. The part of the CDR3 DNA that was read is TGTGCCAGCAGCCAACCCGGGACAACACCCTACGAG.

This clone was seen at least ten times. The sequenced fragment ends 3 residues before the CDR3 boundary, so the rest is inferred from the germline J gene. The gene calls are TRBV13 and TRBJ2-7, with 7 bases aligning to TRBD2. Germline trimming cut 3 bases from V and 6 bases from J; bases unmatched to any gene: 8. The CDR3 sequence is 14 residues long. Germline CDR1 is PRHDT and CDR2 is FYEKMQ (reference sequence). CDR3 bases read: TGTGCCAGCAGCTTTGCGGGAGATTCATTCGAG. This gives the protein CASSFAGDSFE. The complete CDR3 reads CASSFAGDSFEQYF.

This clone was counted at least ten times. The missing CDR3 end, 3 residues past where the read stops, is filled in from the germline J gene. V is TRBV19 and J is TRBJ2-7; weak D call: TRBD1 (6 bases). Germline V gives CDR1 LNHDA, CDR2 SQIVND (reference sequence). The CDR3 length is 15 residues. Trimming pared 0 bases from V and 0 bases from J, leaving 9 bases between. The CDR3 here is CASSIERGISYEQYF. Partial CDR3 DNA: TGTGCCAGTAGTATAGAGAGGGGGATCTCCTACGAG.

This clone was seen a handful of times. CDR3 protein: CASSIGQGVNDYTF. Incomplete CDR3 DNA: TGTGCCAGTAGTATAGGACAGGGCGTCAATGAC. The chain couples TRBV19 to TRBJ1-2; 7 bases are a match to TRBD1. The CDR3 end falls 3 residues outside the read, so it is completed with the germline J gene. Per germline, CDR1 LNHDA and CDR2 SQIVND (reference sequence). The length of the CDR3 is 14 residues.

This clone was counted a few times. CDR3 sequence: CASSLGTSVATQYF. CDR3 bases read: TGTGCCAGCAGCTTAGGGACTAGCGTAGCGACC. This rearrangement joins TRBV11-2 to TRBJ2-5; 9 bases map to TRBD2. Read sequence stops 3 residues before the CDR3 end, and the germline J gene provides the missing end. With 1 base clipped from V and 7 bases from J, the junction kept 4 bases outside the gene matches. Looked up from germline, CDR1 is SGHAT and CDR2 is FQNNGV. The CDR3 totals 14 residues.

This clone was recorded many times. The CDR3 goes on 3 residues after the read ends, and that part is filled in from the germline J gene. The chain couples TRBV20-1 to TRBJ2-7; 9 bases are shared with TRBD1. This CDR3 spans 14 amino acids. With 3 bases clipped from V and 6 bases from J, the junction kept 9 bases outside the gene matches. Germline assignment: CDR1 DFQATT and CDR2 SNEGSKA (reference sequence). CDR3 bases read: TGCAGTGCTAGGGGAAGGACAGGGGAGTTCGAG. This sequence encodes CSARGRTGEFE. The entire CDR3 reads CSARGRTGEFEQYF.